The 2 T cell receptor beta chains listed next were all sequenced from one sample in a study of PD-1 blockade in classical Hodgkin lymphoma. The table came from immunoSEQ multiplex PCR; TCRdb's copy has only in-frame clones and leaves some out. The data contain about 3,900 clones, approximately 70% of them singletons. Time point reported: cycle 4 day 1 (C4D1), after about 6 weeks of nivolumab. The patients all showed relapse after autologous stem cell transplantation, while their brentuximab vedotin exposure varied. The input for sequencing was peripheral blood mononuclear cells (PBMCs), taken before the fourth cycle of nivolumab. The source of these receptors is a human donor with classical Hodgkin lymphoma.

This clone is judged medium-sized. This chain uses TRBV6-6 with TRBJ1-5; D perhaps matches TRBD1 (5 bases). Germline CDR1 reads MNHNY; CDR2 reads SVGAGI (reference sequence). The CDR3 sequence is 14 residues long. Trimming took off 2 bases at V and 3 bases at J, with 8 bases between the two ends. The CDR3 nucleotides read TGTGCCAGCAGTTACACCGGGACCAATCAGCCCCAGCATTTT. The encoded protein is CASSYTGTNQPQHF.

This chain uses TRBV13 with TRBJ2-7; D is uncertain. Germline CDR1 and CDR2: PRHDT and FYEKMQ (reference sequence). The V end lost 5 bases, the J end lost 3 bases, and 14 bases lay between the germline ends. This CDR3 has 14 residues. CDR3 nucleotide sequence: TGTGCCAGCAGCCCTCCGGGTAGACTCTACGAGCAGTACTTC. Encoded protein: CASSPPGRLYEQYF.